This TCR beta chain was captured in a study of OX40 agonist ivuxolimab in advanced cancers. About the research overall: While on treatment, patients had intravenous ivuxolimab at 0.01 to 10 mg/kg every 2 weeks.

The repertoire was sequenced with immunoSEQ multiplex PCR; TCRdb's copy has only in-frame clones and lacks some. The sample carries about 73,000 clones, around 90% recorded once. The sample holds a few counts of this clone. This CDR3 spans 15 amino acids. Germline values: CDR1 GTSNPN, CDR2 SVGIG (reference sequence). V lost 2 bases and J lost 4, with 15 bases in between. The sample consisted of CD4+ or CD8+ T cells sorted from blood, taken in a trial of the OX40 agonist ivuxolimab. The TCR originated in an adult with an advanced solid tumor such as melanoma, head and neck, liver or kidney cancer. The rearrangement uses TRBV30 and TRBJ1-5, with TRBD1 as a possible D gene (6 bases). This CDR3 is CAWSQGFVWNQPQHF. CDR3 DNA sequence: TGTGCCTGGAGTCAGGGGTTTGTGTGGAATCAGCCCCAGCATTTT. The full variable domain, with the rest looked up from reference TRBV30 and TRBJ1-5, is SQTIHQWPATLVQPVGSPLSLECTVEGTSNPNLYWYRQAAGRGLQLLFYSVGIGQISSEVPQNLSASRPQDRQFILSSKKLLLSDSGFYLCAWSQGFVWNQPQHFGDGTRLSIL.